The 24 T cell receptor beta chains listed next were all sequenced from one sample in a study of CD8+ T cells in alopecia areata. TCR sequencing used cDNA made by reverse transcription of extracted RNA. Some clones are missing from TCRdb's copy, which holds only in-frame ones; the method was immunoSEQ multiplex PCR. The data show 250,000 or so clones, with none appearing a single time. Markers including CD4, CD8alpha, NKG2D and NKG2ACE guided sorting of pooled cutaneous lymph node cells. The sample comprised CD4+ T cells sorted from a lymph node. The receptors were gathered from a C3H/HeJ mouse with alopecia areata. The mouse line has the MHC haplotype H2-k.

This clone came up many times. The gene symbols are mouse symbols. From the germline J gene comes the end of the CDR3, since the read stops 4 residues before it. Other DNA sequences in this specimen translate into the identical CDR3. This rearrangement joins TRBV17 to TRBJ2-7, with 9 bases fitting TRBD1. V lost 3 bases and J lost 3; bases outside the gene matches: 0. Germline assignment: CDR1 MNHDT and CDR2 YYDKIL. The CDR3 spans 13 residues. The covered CDR3 bases are TGTGCTAGCAGTAGGGACAGGGGCTAT. Its protein is CASSRDRGY. The full-length CDR3 reads as CASSRDRGYEQYF. Using reference TRBV17 and TRBJ2-7 for the parts outside the CDR3, the full variable domain is DTTVKQNPRYKLARVGKPVNLICSQTMNHDTMYWYQKKPNQAPKLLLFYYDKILNREADTFEKFQSSRPNNSFCSLYIGSAGLEYSAMYLCASSRDRGYEQYFGPGTRLTVL.

This clone occurred many times. The gene symbols are mouse symbols. Read sequence stops 3 residues before the CDR3 end, and the germline J gene provides the missing end. Other DNA sequences in the same sample also yield this CDR3. The gene calls are TRBV13-1 and TRBJ1-6, with D tentatively TRBD1 (6 bases). TRBJ1-6 is flagged as an ORF with uncertain function. The CDR3 is 14 residues long. The V end lost 2 bases, the J end lost 4 bases, and 7 bases lay between the germline ends. From germline, CDR1 is NSHNY and CDR2 SYGAGN. Incomplete CDR3 DNA: TGTGCCAGCAGTGACGGACAGTATAATTCGCCC. The encoded protein is CASSDGQYNSP. The complete CDR3 reads CASSDGQYNSPLYF.

In this sample, this clone turned up a few times. Mouse gene names apply. The CDR3 end lies 4 residues beyond the end of the read and is filled in from the germline J gene. The rearrangement joins TRBV19 to TRBJ1-2; 9 bases match TRBD1. With V trimmed by 3 bases and J by 0 bases, 3 bases remained unmatched. This CDR3 comprises 15 residues. Germline-derived CDR1 and CDR2 are FNHDT and SITEND (reference sequence). CDR3 loop: CASSTGTGSNSDYTF. The CDR3 bases that were read are TGTGCCAGCAGTACAGGGACAGGGTCAAACTCC.

A remark on this clone: Genes and germline come from the mouse. The read is 4 residues too short to cover the CDR3 end, so that end is filled in from the germline J gene. The chain links TRBV1 to TRBJ1-2, with TRBD1 identical over 12 bases. J lost 4 bases, V lost 3 bases, and 3 bases had no gene match. This CDR3 has 15 amino acids. The germline V gene has CDR1 NSQYPW and CDR2 LRSPGD (reference sequence). Partial CDR3 DNA: TGCACCTGCAGTGCCGGGACAGGGGGCAGCTCC. Translating gives CTCSAGTGGSS. The whole CDR3 protein reads CTCSAGTGGSSDYTF.

Points on this clone: Genes here carry mouse names. From the germline J gene comes the end of the CDR3, since the read stops 4 residues before it. V usage is TRBV13-1 and J usage is TRBJ1-2; D uncertain. The germline gives CDR1 NSHNY, CDR2 SYGAGN. Deletions cut 4 bases from V and 0 bases from J, with 7 bases between. This CDR3 is 13 amino acids long. The CDR3 loop is CASSITTNSDYTF. The covered CDR3 bases are TGTGCCAGCAGTATCACAACAAACTCC.

Remarks on this clone: Any gene name here is a mouse gene name. The missing CDR3 end, 4 residues past where the read stops, is filled in from the germline J gene. The chain employs TRBV13-1 and TRBJ2-5, with 7 bases that match TRBD2. Germline CDR1 NSHNY, CDR2 SYGAGN. CDR3 length: 14 amino acids. The part of the CDR3 DNA that was read is TGTGCCAGCAGTGGGGGGGGTATGGGAGAC. Its protein product is CASSGGGMGD. Given in full, the CDR3 is CASSGGGMGDTQYF.

This clone was seen more than once but under ten times. Gene names and germline refer to mouse. Read data end 4 residues before the CDR3 end; the end is taken from the germline J gene. The gene calls are TRBV1 and TRBJ2-5, with 10 bases identical to TRBD2. V dropped 4 bases and J dropped 1; count of bases not matched to a gene: 2. Germline V CDR1 and CDR2: NSQYPW, LRSPGD (reference sequence). The CDR3 is made up of 15 amino acids. The sequenced CDR3 bases are TGCACCTGCAGTGGGGACTGGGGTTACCAAGAC. Residues: CTCSGDWGYQD. The entire CDR3 is CTCSGDWGYQDTQYF.

On this clone itself: Gene names are the mouse ones. Coverage ceases 4 residues before the CDR3 finishes, and the germline J gene fills in the end. The chain uses TRBV13-1 and TRBJ1-2; perhaps TRBD1 as D (5 bases). V shed 1 base and J shed 0 bases, with 10 bases lying between them. This CDR3 spans 15 amino acids. CDR1 is NSHNY and CDR2 is SYGAGN in the germline V gene. Here the CDR3 reads CASSDRGGSNSDYTF. CDR3 DNA, as far as it was read: TGTGCCAGCAGTGATCGGGGGGGTTCAAACTCC.

Notes on this clone: The genes are named according to mouse. CDR3: CTCSAVWGDGNTGQLYF. CDR3 bases read: TGCACCTGCAGTGCAGTCTGGGGGGATGGAAACACCGGG. The rearrangement links TRBV1 to TRBJ2-2; 8 nucleotides agree with TRBD2. The sequence runs out 4 residues before the end of the CDR3; the remainder is reconstructed from the germline J gene. With 1 base clipped from V and 1 base from J, the junction kept 5 bases outside the gene matches. This CDR3 is 17 amino acids long. The V gene's germline CDR1 is NSQYPW and CDR2 LRSPGD (reference sequence).

This clone has just a few counts. Germline and genes: mouse. The CDR3 end lies 4 residues beyond the end of the read and is filled in from the germline J gene. This chain uses TRBV31 with TRBJ2-2, with D possibly matching TRBD1 (7 bases). Trimming took 0 bases from V and 5 from J, leaving 10 bases between them. The CDR3 totals 14 residues. CDR1 and CDR2 (germline): GKSSPN, SITVG. The CDR3 DNA, read in part, is TGTGCCTGGAGTCTAAAGGGGGCGACCGGG. This translates into CAWSLKGATG. The CDR3 in full is CAWSLKGATGQLYF.

The sample holds a few counts of this clone. The gene names here belong to mouse. From the germline J gene comes the end of the CDR3, since the read stops 4 residues before it. The chain combines TRBV17 with TRBJ2-4; no reliable D call. V lost 4 bases and J 2 bases, leaving 7 bases between the germline ends. This CDR3 region has 13 residues. Germline values: CDR1 MNHDT, CDR2 YYDKIL. The CDR3 sequence is CASSTTPQNTLYF. The CDR3 bases that were read are TGTGCTAGCAGTACAACACCTCAAAAC.

A note on this clone: The gene names here belong to mouse. Sequencing ends 4 residues short of the CDR3 end; the germline J gene provides the rest. The chain combines TRBV31 with TRBJ2-5; a possible D gene is TRBD2 (5 bases). CDR3 length: 14 residues. Trimming removed 5 bases at V and 0 bases at J, with 12 bases between. Germline V lookup: CDR1 GKSSPN, CDR2 SITVG. The CDR3 region is CAWGLGLNQDTQYF. CDR3 DNA, as far as it was read: TGTGCCTGGGGCCTGGGTCTTAACCAAGAC.

This clone was counted only a few times. Gene names denote mouse genes. Read sequence stops 3 residues before the CDR3 end, and the germline J gene provides the missing end. The V and J genes are TRBV19 and TRBJ1-6; D unclear. TRBJ1-6 is given ORF status, its function remaining uncertain. The CDR3 sequence is 15 residues long. Per germline, CDR1 FNHDT and CDR2 SITEND (reference sequence). V was cut by 4 bases and J by 0 bases, with 8 bases left in between. The CDR3 sequence: CASSPTTSYNSPLYF. CDR3 DNA (partial): TGTGCCAGCAGTCCGACAACTTCCTATAATTCGCCC.

This clone was counted between two and nine times. Gene names refer to mouse genes. The read halts 4 residues ahead of the CDR3 end, with the missing end drawn from the germline J gene. The genes are TRBV19 and TRBJ2-1; 7 bases match TRBD1. The CDR3 covers 13 residues. Germline assignment: CDR1 FNHDT and CDR2 SITEND (reference sequence). The V segment lost 6 bases and the J segment 3 bases; nucleotides outside the gene matches: 3. The CDR3: CASTTGVYAEQFF. The covered CDR3 bases are TGTGCCAGCACTACAGGGGTCTATGCT.

To note about this clone: Mouse gene names and germline throughout. The read halts 4 residues ahead of the CDR3 end, with the missing end drawn from the germline J gene. This rearrangement joins TRBV13-1 to TRBJ2-3, with D possibly TRBD2 on 6 matching bases. Trimming stripped 2 bases from V and 0 bases from J, with 10 bases between. The length of the CDR3 is 15 residues. Germline assignment: CDR1 NSHNY and CDR2 SYGAGN. The CDR3 sequence is CASSDGGFSAETLYF. The covered CDR3 bases are TGTGCCAGCAGTGACGGGGGGTTTAGTGCAGAA.

With respect to this clone: The genes and germline here are from mouse. The sequence runs out 4 residues before the end of the CDR3; the remainder is reconstructed from the germline J gene. Different DNA sequences within this sample yield the same CDR3. The rearrangement links TRBV1 to TRBJ2-5; weak D call: TRBD1 (6 bases). Per the germline V gene, CDR1 is NSQYPW and CDR2 is LRSPGD (reference sequence). CDR3 size: 13 residues. This chain's CDR3 is CTCSATGKDTQYF. CDR3 DNA, as far as it was read: TGCACCTGCAGTGCCACAGGGAAAGAC.

This clone was observed a handful of times. The gene names here belong to mouse. The sequence runs out 4 residues before the end of the CDR3; the remainder is reconstructed from the germline J gene. The chain is built from TRBV13-1 and TRBJ2-3; possibly TRBD1 for D (6 bases). The V gene's germline CDR1 is NSHNY and CDR2 SYGAGN. V was shortened by 3 bases and J by 2 bases, with 10 bases between the two germline ends. The CDR3 length is 14 residues. The CDR3 reads CASSAGEDAETLYF. The DNA read from the CDR3 is TGTGCCAGCAGTGCAGGGGAGGATGCAGAA.

Of note for this clone: The genes are named according to mouse. Read sequence stops 4 residues before the CDR3 end, and the germline J gene provides the missing end. The same CDR3 is also encoded by other DNA sequences in this sample. This chain uses TRBV19 with TRBJ1-1; D remains ambiguous. V was clipped by 3 bases and J by 3 bases, with 6 bases between them. CDR3 length: 12 residues. The germline gives CDR1 FNHDT, CDR2 SITEND (reference sequence). CDR3 in amino acids: CASSRGDTEVFF. CDR3 DNA (partial): TGTGCCAGCAGTAGAGGTGACACA.

This clone has just a few counts. Genes and germline are mouse. The read ends 4 residues early relative to the CDR3; the germline J gene fills the gap. The chain links TRBV14 to TRBJ2-3; D is unresolved. Trimming left V 1 base short and J 0 bases short, with 9 bases between. CDR3 length equals 15 residues. The germline V gene has CDR1 SGHDT and CDR2 FRDEAV. The sequenced part of the CDR3 DNA is TGTGCCAGCAGTTTCAGCCAGAATAGTGCAGAA. Translation: CASSFSQNSAE. The CDR3 in its entirety is CASSFSQNSAETLYF.

This clone has more than one count but fewer than ten. The germline and genes are mouse ones. The read ends 4 residues before the CDR3 terminus; that terminus is restored from the germline J gene. The chain has TRBV13-1 and TRBJ2-1; TRBD1 matches 9 bases. V trimming: 3 bases; J trimming: 3 bases; junction bases outside the gene matches: 4. This CDR3 is 15 amino acids long. Germline V gene data show CDR1 as NSHNY and CDR2 as SYGAGN. The CDR3 bases that were read are TGTGCCAGCAGTGGGACAGGGGTTGGCTATGCT. Translation gives CASSGTGVGYA. In full, the CDR3 is CASSGTGVGYAEQFF.

As to this clone: Gene names are the mouse ones. The read terminates 4 residues ahead of where the CDR3 ends, so the germline J gene completes it. Other DNA sequences in this specimen translate into the identical CDR3. The chain is built from TRBV14 and TRBJ2-5; 7 bases line up with TRBD1. V shed 4 bases and J 3 bases; nucleotides not matched to a gene: 5. Germline V gene data show CDR1 as SGHDT and CDR2 as FRDEAV. The CDR3 is 14 residues long. The sequenced part of the CDR3 DNA is TGTGCCAGCAGTCCCGGGACAGCACAAGAC. It is translated as CASSPGTAQD. The CDR3, in full, reads CASSPGTAQDTQYF.

This clone has more than one count but fewer than ten. Mouse gene names and germline throughout. The read ends 4 residues before the CDR3 terminus; that terminus is restored from the germline J gene. The chain is built from TRBV17 and TRBJ2-1, with TRBD2 matching 7 bases. Germline V gene lookup returns CDR1 MNHDT and CDR2 YYDKIL. The CDR3 loop spans 14 amino acids. The J segment lost 1 base and the V segment lost 4 bases, leaving 1 base of the junction unmatched. Partial CDR3 DNA: TGTGCTAGCAGTATCTGGGGGAACTATGCT. Translation gives CASSIWGNYA. From start to end, the CDR3 is CASSIWGNYAEQFF.

Comment on this clone: The gene names here belong to mouse. From the germline J gene comes the end of the CDR3, since the read stops 4 residues before it. Other DNA sequences in this sample translate to the same CDR3. The V gene is TRBV13-3, the J gene TRBJ2-1; D may be TRBD2 (6 bases). Germline CDR1 and CDR2: NNHDY and SYVADS. The CDR3 sequence is 13 residues long. V gave up 1 base and J gave up 5 bases, with 7 bases separating them. The CDR3 reads CASSDLGDAEQFF. The DNA read from the CDR3 is TGTGCCAGCAGTGATTTGGGGGATGCT.

About this clone itself: Genes here carry mouse names. Sequencing ends 4 residues short of the CDR3 end; the germline J gene provides the rest. The chain recombines TRBV13-1 with TRBJ2-2, with D possibly being TRBD1 (5 bases). Germline CDR1 NSHNY, CDR2 SYGAGN. The CDR3 consists of 14 residues. The covered CDR3 bases are TGTGCCAGCAGTGATGCAGGGCCCGGCGGG. This codes for CASSDAGPGG. The full CDR3 is CASSDAGPGGQLYF.